This passage covers 3 T cell receptor beta chains from one sample sequenced in a study of T-cell memory formation after mild COVID-19. TCRdb analysed the 5' RACE reads with MiXCR anew, one entry per CDR3 protein. Of about 340,000 distinct CDR3 sequences listed, under 15% are singletons. Sequencing used PBMCs or a T cell subset sorted from them (not recorded which). These receptors were taken from a man between 18 and 35 years old who had mild COVID-19 (a few samples of this study predate the infection). Cell type and time point are not known.

Ten or more counts support this clonotype. Here the CDR3 DNA reads TGTGCCAGCAGTTCCGAAGAGACCCAGTACTTC. Residues: CASSSEETQYF. V gene TRBV25-1 combines with J gene TRBJ2-5; D not resolved. The germline gives CDR1 MGHDK, CDR2 SYGVNS. This CDR3 has 11 amino acids. V shed 5 bases and J shed 3 bases, with 4 bases lying between them.

This clonotype has a handful of counts. V gene TRBV11-2 combines with J gene TRBJ2-2; D perhaps matches TRBD1 (6 bases). The V gene's germline CDR1 is SGHAT and CDR2 FQNNGV. Between the trimmed V and J ends, which lost 4 bases and 0 bases, there was a span of 9 bases. CDR3 length: 15 residues. This chain's CDR3 is CASSWGHSNTGELFF. The DNA for the CDR3 is TGTGCCAGCAGCTGGGGGCACTCGAACACCGGGGAGCTGTTTTTT. Together with reference TRBV11-2 and TRBJ2-2, the CDR3 gives the full variable domain: EAGVAQSPRYKIIEKRQSVAFWCNPISGHATLYWYQQILGQGPKLLIQFQNNGVVDDSQLPKDRFSAERLKGVDSTLKIQPAKLEDSAVYLCASSWGHSNTGELFFGEGSRLTVL.

This chain links TRBV25-1 with TRBJ2-3; no definite D call. V was shortened by 3 bases and J by 1 base, with 11 bases between the two germline ends. This CDR3 region has 15 residues. Germline-derived CDR1 and CDR2 are MGHDK and SYGVNS. The CDR3 protein is CASSDLGRGTDTQYF. The CDR3 bases are TGTGCCAGCAGTGACCTCGGCCGCGGCACAGATACGCAGTATTTT.